What follows are 27 T cell receptor beta chains derived from one specimen sequenced in a study of blood T cell repertoires in COVID-19. Repertoires were generated with immunoSEQ multiplex PCR, while TCRdb's copy carries only in-frame clones and drops some. The profile shows around 230,000 clones, roughly four fifths of them singletons. The sequenced material came from peripheral blood. The receptors derive from an older woman with active or convalescent COVID-19.

This clone has more than one count but fewer than ten. The chain employs TRBV19 and TRBJ1-6; D gene unclear. V was shortened by 7 bases and J by 2 bases, with 9 bases between the two germline ends. CDR1 is LNHDA, CDR2 SQIVND, per germline (reference sequence). This CDR3 has 14 residues. The CDR3 protein is CASTGVTYNSPLHF. For the CDR3, the DNA is TGTGCCAGTACCGGGGTCACCTATAATTCACCCCTCCACTTT.

The sample holds one count of this clone. The chain employs TRBV19 and TRBJ2-5; tentatively, D is TRBD1 (5 bases). The CDR3 extends over 12 amino acids. Germline V lookup: CDR1 LNHDA, CDR2 SQIVND (reference sequence). With 7 bases removed from V and 0 bases from J, the gap between germline ends came to 6 bases. The chain's CDR3 is CASKGYQETQYF. The CDR3 DNA reads TGTGCCAGTAAGGGGTACCAAGAGACCCAGTACTTC.

The V call is TRBV4-1, the J call TRBJ1-2, with TRBD1 as a possible D gene (5 bases). V lost 2 bases and J lost 8, with 15 bases in between. CDR3 size: 14 residues. Germline V CDR1 and CDR2: MGHRA, YSYEKL. CDR3 bases: TGCGCCAGCAGCCAAACTACAGGTATTGGGGGCTACACCTTC. This codes for CASSQTTGIGGYTF.

The chain combines TRBV27 with TRBJ1-1; 8 bases align to TRBD1. Germline-derived CDR1 and CDR2 are MNHEY and SMNVEV (reference sequence). V trimming: 5 bases; J trimming: 5 bases; junction bases outside the gene matches: 10. The CDR3 is 15 amino acids. Here the CDR3 reads CASSVPGTGETEAFF. The CDR3 region has the DNA TGTGCCAGCAGTGTCCCCGGGACAGGTGAAACTGAAGCTTTCTTT.

In nucleotides, the CDR3 is TGTGCCAGTACCCCCTATCGTGAGCACAATGAGCAGTTCTTC. Protein: CASTPYREHNEQFF. The rearrangement links TRBV19 to TRBJ2-1, with D unresolved. Trimming removed 7 bases from V and 5 bases from J, with 15 bases in between. This CDR3 has 14 residues. CDR1 and CDR2 (germline): LNHDA, SQIVND (reference sequence).

The chain recombines TRBV12-3 or TRBV12-4 with TRBJ1-2; 7 positions match TRBD1. The CDR3 sequence is 13 residues long. V shed 6 bases and J 3 bases; nucleotides not matched to a gene: 4. CDR3 residues: CASRLTGDYGYTF. CDR3 in DNA: TGTGCCAGCAGATTAACAGGGGACTATGGCTACACCTTC.

The CDR3 spells CASSLAPPDSGDEQYF. The CDR3 nucleotides read TGCGCCAGCAGCTTGGCCCCCCCGGACAGCGGTGACGAGCAGTACTTC. The chain has TRBV5-1 and TRBJ2-7; D might be TRBD1 (6 bases). Germline CDR1 reads SGHRS; CDR2 reads YFSETQ. This CDR3 contains 16 residues. The germline V and J ends were trimmed by 0 bases and 5 bases, with 18 bases remaining between them.

The chain is built from TRBV5-4 and TRBJ2-2; 10 nucleotides agree with TRBD2. V shed 4 bases, J shed 1 base, and the junction held 7 bases outside the gene matches. This CDR3 spans 17 amino acids. CDR1 and CDR2 (germline): SGHNT, YYREEE (reference sequence). CDR3 in DNA: TGTGCCAGCAGCGGCGTAGCGGGGGGCCTGAACACCGGGGAGCTGTTTTTT. It specifies CASSGVAGGLNTGELFF.

This chain connects TRBV12-5 to TRBJ2-2; D gene unclear. The CDR3 runs 12 residues. Germline lookup yields CDR1 LGHNT and CDR2 FRNRAP. The V and J ends lost 7 bases and 6 bases respectively, with 9 bases between them. This chain's CDR3 is CASALNAGELFF. The CDR3 DNA is TGTGCTAGTGCCCTAAACGCCGGGGAGCTGTTTTTT. Using reference TRBV12-5 and TRBJ2-2 for the parts outside the CDR3, the full variable domain is DARVTQTPRHKVTEMGQEVTMRCQPILGHNTVFWYRQTMMQGLELLAYFRNRAPLDDSGMPKDRFSAEMPDATLATLKIQPSEPRDSAVYFCASALNAGELFFGEGSRLTVL.

Here the CDR3 DNA reads TGCGCCAGCAGCAGGACTAGCGGGGGTTTCAATGAGCAGTTCTTC. It specifies CASSRTSGGFNEQFF. This sequence joins TRBV5-1 and TRBJ2-1; 13 bases agree with TRBD2. The trim removed 4 bases at V and 6 bases at J, leaving 4 bases unmatched. Germline CDR1 is SGHRS and CDR2 is YFSETQ. The CDR3 runs 15 residues. Complete variable domain (other parts from reference TRBV5-1 and TRBJ2-1): KAGVTQTPRYLIKTRGQQVTLSCSPISGHRSVSWYQQTPGQGLQFLFEYFSETQRNKGNFPGRFSGRQFSNSRSEMNVSTLELGDSALYLCASSRTSGGFNEQFFGPGTRLTVL.

This clone was counted between two and nine times. The gene calls are TRBV19 and TRBJ2-7; D is possibly TRBD2 (6 bases). Germline CDR1 is LNHDA and CDR2 is SQIVND (reference sequence). The length of the CDR3 is 15 residues. The V end was cut by 6 bases, the J end by 2 bases, with 17 bases between. The CDR3 coding sequence is TGTGCCAGTAGCATGAATTGGGGGGTCGCCTACGAGCAGTACTTC. It codes for CASSMNWGVAYEQYF. Full variable domain (outside the CDR3, taken from reference TRBV19 and TRBJ2-7): DGGITQSPKYLFRKEGQNVTLSCEQNLNHDAMYWYRQDPGQGLRLIYYSQIVNDFQKGDIAEGYSVSREKKESFPLTVTSAQKNPTAFYLCASSMNWGVAYEQYFGPGTRLTVT.

V and J are TRBV6-5 and TRBJ1-6, with D perhaps TRBD1 (6 bases). Germline V gene lookup returns CDR1 MNHEY and CDR2 SVGAGI. CDR3 length: 14 residues. V was trimmed by 5 bases and J by 8 bases, leaving 13 bases between them. DNA of the CDR3: TGTGCCAGCAGTCAACAGGGCGTGGATTCACCCCTCCACTTT. It specifies CASSQQGVDSPLHF.

As for this clone: This CDR3 is also generated by other DNA sequences in the sample. V and J are TRBV20-1 and TRBJ2-3; possible D gene TRBD2, 5 bases. The CDR3 totals 11 residues. V lost 3 bases and J 4 bases, leaving 5 bases between the germline ends. Germline loops: CDR1 DFQATT, CDR2 SNEGSKA (reference sequence). The CDR3 DNA follows: TGCAGTGCTAGCGGGGCAGATACGCAGTATTTT. Protein sequence: CSASGADTQYF.

J is TRBJ1-2 and V is TRBV18; 9 bases fit TRBD1. V lost 6 bases and J lost 8; bases outside the gene matches: 10. The CDR3 spans 14 residues. Germline CDR1 KGHSH, CDR2 LQKENI. The CDR3 bases are TGTGCCAGCTCCCCGGGACAGGGTGATGACGGCTACACCTTC. It specifies CASSPGQGDDGYTF.

The V call is TRBV19, the J call TRBJ1-2, with no clear D. The length of the CDR3 is 11 residues. V was cut by 11 bases and J by 0 bases, with 7 bases left in between. Germline V gene sequence: CDR1 LNHDA, CDR2 SQIVND (reference sequence). The CDR3 nucleotides read TGTGCCGCAGGATCTAACTATGGCTACACCTTC. Translating gives CAAGSNYGYTF.

J is TRBJ2-3 and V is TRBV14; D is unclear. Trimming pared 3 bases from V and 5 bases from J, leaving 12 bases between. The CDR3 consists of 14 residues. CDR1 is SGHDN, CDR2 FVKESK, per germline. For the CDR3, the DNA is TGTGCCAGCAGCCACTCAGGTGTCAGAGATACGCAGTATTTT. It is translated as CASSHSGVRDTQYF.

This clone was seen a handful of times. This sample includes further DNA sequences coding for the same CDR3. The chain recombines TRBV11-2 with TRBJ1-1; possible D gene TRBD1, 6 bases. The CDR3 is made up of 13 amino acids. Trimming shortened V by 5 bases and J by 1 base, and 8 bases separated the two germline ends. Germline-derived CDR1 and CDR2 are SGHAT and FQNNGV. DNA of the CDR3: TGTGCCAGCAGCCTACAGGGGAACACTGAAGCTTTCTTT. Protein product: CASSLQGNTEAFF.

CDR3 in DNA: TGTGCCAGCAGCTTTAACAAGGCGACTAGCGGGGGGCCCTCCTACGAGCAGTACTTC. This gives the protein CASSFNKATSGGPSYEQYF. The V gene is TRBV12-1, the J gene TRBJ2-7; the table names TRBD2, a call not compared with the DNA. TRBV12-1 is a documented pseudogene. CDR3 size: 19 residues.

In this sample, this clone turned up once. This CDR3 is CASSPRGRGAQPQHF. CDR3 coding DNA: TGTGCCAGCAGCCCTCGAGGGAGGGGGGCTCAGCCCCAGCATTTT. The chain uses TRBV3-1 (or the pseudogene TRBV3-2) and TRBJ1-5, with a weak D call TRBD1 (6 bases). Germline loops: CDR1 LGHDT, CDR2 YNNKEL (reference sequence). The V end was cut by 4 bases, the J end by 6 bases, with 16 bases between. This CDR3 comprises 15 residues.

V usage is TRBV27 and J usage is TRBJ1-2; D remains ambiguous. The germline gives CDR1 MNHEY, CDR2 SMNVEV (reference sequence). Between the trimmed V and J ends, which lost 2 bases and 2 bases, there was a span of 9 bases. The CDR3 is made up of 14 amino acids. CDR3 residues: CASSLTRGNYGYTF. As DNA, the CDR3 is TGTGCCAGCAGTTTAACTCGGGGAAACTATGGCTACACCTTC.

This chain connects TRBV4-2 to TRBJ2-5; the match to TRBD2 covers 7 bases. After removal of 4 bases from V and 5 bases from J, the junction contained 7 bases not matched to a gene. The germline CDR1 and CDR2 sequences are LGHNA and YNFKEQ. This CDR3 has 14 residues. This CDR3 is CASSPGLEEETQYF. The CDR3 DNA is TGTGCCAGCAGCCCAGGACTAGAAGAGGAGACCCAGTACTTC.

Only one count was recorded for this clone. This sequence joins TRBV6-1 and TRBJ1-6; D might be TRBD1 (6 bases). The CDR3 totals 14 residues. V was clipped by 0 bases and J by 10 bases, with 10 bases between them. Germline values: CDR1 MNHNS, CDR2 SASEGT. The CDR3 DNA reads as TGTGCCAGCAGTGAAGCGCAGGGGAGCTCACCCCTCCACTTT. It is translated as CASSEAQGSSPLHF.

The V and J genes are TRBV5-6 and TRBJ2-2; the D is unclear. Per the germline V gene, CDR1 is SGHDT and CDR2 is YYEEEE. V lost 1 base to trimming and J lost 0 bases, with 7 bases between them. The CDR3 contains 15 residues. The chain's CDR3 is CASSLIASNTGELFF. The CDR3 nucleotides are TGTGCCAGCAGCTTGATAGCCTCGAACACCGGGGAGCTGTTTTTT. The full variable domain, with the rest looked up from reference TRBV5-6 and TRBJ2-2, is DAGVTQSPTHLIKTRGQQVTLRCSPKSGHDTVSWYQQALGQGPQFIFQYYEEEERQRGNFPDRFSGHQFPNYSSELNVNALLLGDSALYLCASSLIASNTGELFFGEGSRLTVL.

The chain joins TRBV6-6 to TRBJ2-3; D gene unclear. Germline CDR1 MNHNY, CDR2 SVGAGI (reference sequence). The CDR3 has 12 amino acids. Trimming stripped 5 bases from V and 4 bases from J, with 7 bases between. The chain's CDR3 is CASSPTSDTQYF. The CDR3 bases are TGTGCCAGCAGTCCGACATCAGATACGCAGTATTTT.

The chain is built from TRBV7-9 and TRBJ1-3; D perhaps matches TRBD1 (5 bases). Germline values: CDR1 SEHNR, CDR2 FQNEAQ (reference sequence). Trimming pared 4 bases from V and 4 bases from J, leaving 11 bases between. The CDR3 is made up of 14 amino acids. CDR3 nucleotide sequence: TGTGCCAGCAGCTACCCAGGGCAGGGAAACACCATATATTTT. Translating gives CASSYPGQGNTIYF.

This rearrangement joins TRBV6-5 to TRBJ1-3; no reliable D call. This CDR3 is 16 amino acids long. The germline V gene has CDR1 MNHEY and CDR2 SVGAGI. V lost 0 bases, J lost 0 bases, and 9 bases lay in between. CDR3 DNA: TGTGCCAGCAGTTACTCGAGAGGGAACTCTGGAAACACCATATATTTT. Its translation is CASSYSRGNSGNTIYF.

The chain recombines TRBV19 with TRBJ1-4; TRBD1 is a possible D gene (6 bases). The V and J ends lost 10 bases and 0 bases respectively, with 21 bases between them. Germline-derived CDR1 and CDR2 are LNHDA and SQIVND (reference sequence). The CDR3 totals 17 residues. CDR3 bases: TGTGCCAATATACCGGGACACACCAGGCCAACTAATGAAAAACTGTTTTTT. Protein: CANIPGHTRPTNEKLFF. The complete variable domain, with remaining parts taken from reference TRBV19 and TRBJ1-4, reads DGGITQSPKYLFRKEGQNVTLSCEQNLNHDAMYWYRQDPGQGLRLIYYSQIVNDFQKGDIAEGYSVSREKKESFPLTVTSAQKNPTAFYLCANIPGHTRPTNEKLFFGSGTQLSVL.